This T cell receptor beta chain was identified during a study of CD8+CD57+ T cells in acquired aplastic anemia. Looking at the study overall: The sorted CD4+ and CD8+ cells yielded an average about 3.5 ug of DNA.

TCR beta VDJ and CDR3 profiles were obtained from a genomic DNA template. TCRdb passed the reads through MiXCR, listing each CDR3 protein once. The top ten hold around a tenth of the sample, which has around 200,000 distinct CDR3 sequences, less than 60% seen once. Germline V gives CDR1 SNHLY, CDR2 FYNNEI. This CDR3 has 15 residues. V lost 4 bases to trimming and J lost 0 bases, with 13 bases between them. Study-level points and caveats: Patients versus controls showed no significant CD8+ Simpson's diversity difference. Patients and controls had in common approximately 30 CD8+ CDR3 sequences.

This clonotype was detected ten times or more. Its antigen is unknown. The sequenced patients had an expansion of CD8+CD57+ cells seen by flow cytometry. None of the patients had been given any therapy when their blood was sampled. V gene TRBV2 combines with J gene TRBJ2-7; no definite D call. Sequences were obtained from sorted CD4+, CD8+, or CD8+CD57+ T cells (not recorded which) from PBMCs. This receptor was obtained from a human donor with aplastic anemia. The CDR3 protein is CASSGRRESSYEQYF. The CDR3 DNA sequence: TGTGCCAGCAGTGGACGGCGAGAGAGCTCCTACGAGCAGTACTTC.